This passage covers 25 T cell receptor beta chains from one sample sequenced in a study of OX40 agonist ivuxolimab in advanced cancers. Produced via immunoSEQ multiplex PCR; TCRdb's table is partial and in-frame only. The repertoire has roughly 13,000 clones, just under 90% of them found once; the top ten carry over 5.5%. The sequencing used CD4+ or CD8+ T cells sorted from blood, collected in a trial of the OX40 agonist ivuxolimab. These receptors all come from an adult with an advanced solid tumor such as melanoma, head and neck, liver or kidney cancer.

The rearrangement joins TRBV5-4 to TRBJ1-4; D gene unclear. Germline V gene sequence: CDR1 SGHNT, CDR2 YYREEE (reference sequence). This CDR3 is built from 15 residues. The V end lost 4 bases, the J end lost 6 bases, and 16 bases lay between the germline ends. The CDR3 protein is CASSPRPGYDEKLFF. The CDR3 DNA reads TGTGCCAGCAGCCCCCGCCCCGGTTATGATGAAAAACTGTTTTTT.

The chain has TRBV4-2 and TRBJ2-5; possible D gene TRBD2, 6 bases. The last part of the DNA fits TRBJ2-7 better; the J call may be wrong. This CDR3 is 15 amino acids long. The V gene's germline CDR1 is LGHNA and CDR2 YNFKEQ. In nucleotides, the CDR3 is TGTGCCAGCAGCCCCACGCTAGCGCTCACCTACGAGCAGTACTTC. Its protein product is CASSPTLALTYEQYF.

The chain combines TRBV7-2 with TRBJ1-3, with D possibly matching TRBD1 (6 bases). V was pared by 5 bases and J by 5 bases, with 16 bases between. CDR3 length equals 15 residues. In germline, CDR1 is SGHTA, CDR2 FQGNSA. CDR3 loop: CASSGPGHRRNTIYF. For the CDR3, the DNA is TGTGCCAGCAGCGGACCGGGACATAGAAGAAACACCATATATTTT.

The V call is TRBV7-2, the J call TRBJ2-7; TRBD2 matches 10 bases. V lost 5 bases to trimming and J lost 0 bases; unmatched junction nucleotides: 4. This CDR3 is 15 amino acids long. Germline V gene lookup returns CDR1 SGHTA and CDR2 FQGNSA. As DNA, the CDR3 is TGTGCCAGCAGCATAACTAGCGGGGACTCCTACGAGCAGTACTTC. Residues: CASSITSGDSYEQYF. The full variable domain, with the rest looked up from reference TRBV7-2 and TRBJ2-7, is GAGVSQSPSNKVTEKGKDVELRCDPISGHTALYWYRQSLGQGLEFLIYFQGNSAPDKSGLPSDRFSAERTGGSVSTLTIQRTQQEDSAVYLCASSITSGDSYEQYFGPGTRLTVT.

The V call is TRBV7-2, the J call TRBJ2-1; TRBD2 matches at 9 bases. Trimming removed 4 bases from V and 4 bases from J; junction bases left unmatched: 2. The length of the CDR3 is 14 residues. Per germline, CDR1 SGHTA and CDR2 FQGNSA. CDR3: CASSSSGGYNEQFF. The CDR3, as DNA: TGTGCCAGCAGCTCAAGCGGGGGGTACAATGAGCAGTTCTTC.

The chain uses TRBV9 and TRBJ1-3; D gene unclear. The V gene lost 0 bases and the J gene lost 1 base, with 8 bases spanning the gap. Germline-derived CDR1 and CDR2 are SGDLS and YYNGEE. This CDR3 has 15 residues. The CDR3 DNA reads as TGTGCCAGCAGCGTAGCACCCCGATCTGGAAACACCATATATTTT. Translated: CASSVAPRSGNTIYF. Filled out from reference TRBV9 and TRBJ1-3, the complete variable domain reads DSGVTQTPKHLITATGQRVTLRCSPRSGDLSVYWYQQSLDQGLQFLIQYYNGEERAKGNILERFSAQQFPDLHSELNLSSLELGDSALYFCASSVAPRSGNTIYFGEGSWLTVV.

The CDR3 nucleotides are TGTGCCAGCAGCCAAGATCTTATCGCCTACGAGAATGAGCAGTTCTTC. Translated, it gives CASSQDLIAYENEQFF. The rearrangement uses TRBV14 and TRBJ2-1; D unclear. The CDR3 extends over 16 amino acids. Per the germline V gene, CDR1 is SGHDN and CDR2 is FVKESK. V was shortened by 0 bases and J by 7 bases, with 16 bases between the two germline ends.

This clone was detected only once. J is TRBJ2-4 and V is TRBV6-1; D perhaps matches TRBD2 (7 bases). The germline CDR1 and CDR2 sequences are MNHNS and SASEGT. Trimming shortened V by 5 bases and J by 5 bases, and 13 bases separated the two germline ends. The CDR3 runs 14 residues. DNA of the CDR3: TGTGCCAGCAGTTGGGGAGGGGGAGAAAACATTCAGTACTTC. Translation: CASSWGGGENIQYF.

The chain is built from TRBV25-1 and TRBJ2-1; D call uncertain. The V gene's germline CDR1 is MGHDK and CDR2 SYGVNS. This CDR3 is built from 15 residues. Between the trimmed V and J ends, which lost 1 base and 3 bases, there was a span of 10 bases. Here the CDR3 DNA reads TGTGCCAGCAGTGAATTTGAGTGGAGCTACAATGAGCAGTTCTTC. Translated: CASSEFEWSYNEQFF. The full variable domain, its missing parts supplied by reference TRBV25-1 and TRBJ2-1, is EADIYQTPRYLVIGTGKKITLECSQTMGHDKMYWYQQDPGMELHLIHYSYGVNSTEKGDLSSESTVSRIRTEHFPLTLESARPSHTSQYLCASSEFEWSYNEQFFGPGTRLTVL.

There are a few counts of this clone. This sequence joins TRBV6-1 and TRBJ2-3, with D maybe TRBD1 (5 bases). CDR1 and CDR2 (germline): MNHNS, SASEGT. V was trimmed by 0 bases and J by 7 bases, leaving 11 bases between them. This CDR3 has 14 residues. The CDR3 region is CASSEAGRANTQYF. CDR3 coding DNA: TGTGCCAGCAGTGAAGCGGGCAGGGCGAATACGCAGTATTTT.

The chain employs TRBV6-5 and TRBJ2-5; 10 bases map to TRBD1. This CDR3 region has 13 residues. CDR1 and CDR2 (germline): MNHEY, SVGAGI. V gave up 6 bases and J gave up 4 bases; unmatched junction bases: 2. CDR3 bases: TGTGCCAGCAGCCGGGACAGGGGAGAGACCCAGTACTTC. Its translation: CASSRDRGETQYF.

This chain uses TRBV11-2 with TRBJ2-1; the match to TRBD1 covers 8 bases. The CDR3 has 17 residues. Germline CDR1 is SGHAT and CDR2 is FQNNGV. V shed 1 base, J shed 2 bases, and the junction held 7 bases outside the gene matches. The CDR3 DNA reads TGTGCCAGCAGCTTAGTGTTGCAGGGGGCTACCTACAATGAGCAGTTCTTC. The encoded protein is CASSLVLQGATYNEQFF.

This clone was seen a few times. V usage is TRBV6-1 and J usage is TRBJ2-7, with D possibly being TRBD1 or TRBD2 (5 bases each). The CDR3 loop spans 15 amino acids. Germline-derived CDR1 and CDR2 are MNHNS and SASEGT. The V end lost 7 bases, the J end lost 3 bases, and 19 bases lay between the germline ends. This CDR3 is CASTPGQGNVYEQYF. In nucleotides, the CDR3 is TGTGCCAGCACCCCGGGGCAGGGTAATGTCTACGAGCAGTACTTC.

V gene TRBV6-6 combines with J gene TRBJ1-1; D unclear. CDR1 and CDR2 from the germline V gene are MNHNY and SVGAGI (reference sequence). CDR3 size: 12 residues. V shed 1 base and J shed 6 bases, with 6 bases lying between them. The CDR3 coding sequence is TGTGCCAGCAGTTACTGGGCCTCTGAAGCTTTCTTT. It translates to CASSYWASEAFF.

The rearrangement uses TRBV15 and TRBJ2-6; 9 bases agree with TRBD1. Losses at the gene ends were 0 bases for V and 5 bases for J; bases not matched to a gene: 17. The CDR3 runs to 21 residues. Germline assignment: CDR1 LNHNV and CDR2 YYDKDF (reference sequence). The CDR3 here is CATSRDLGAGQGSPRANVLTF. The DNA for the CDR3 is TGTGCCACCAGCAGAGACCTCGGTGCGGGACAGGGTTCCCCTCGGGCCAACGTCCTGACTTTC. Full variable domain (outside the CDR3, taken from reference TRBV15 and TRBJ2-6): DAMVIQNPRYQVTQFGKPVTLSCSQTLNHNVMYWYQQKSSQAPKLLFHYYDKDFNNEADTPDNFQSRRPNTSFCFLDIRSPGLGDTAMYLCATSRDLGAGQGSPRANVLTFGAGSRLTVL.

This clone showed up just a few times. The CDR3 nucleotides are TGTGCTAGTGGTTTGGCCTACAGGGCCCCGAACACTGAAGCTTTCTTT. Translation gives CASGLAYRAPNTEAFF. The chain employs TRBV12-5 and TRBJ1-1; tentative D call: TRBD1 (6 bases). The CDR3 is 16 amino acids. V was pared by 1 base and J by 1 base, with 13 bases between. Germline V lookup: CDR1 LGHNT, CDR2 FRNRAP. The whole variable domain, filled in from reference TRBV12-5 and TRBJ1-1, reads DARVTQTPRHKVTEMGQEVTMRCQPILGHNTVFWYRQTMMQGLELLAYFRNRAPLDDSGMPKDRFSAEMPDATLATLKIQPSEPRDSAVYFCASGLAYRAPNTEAFFGQGTRLTVV.

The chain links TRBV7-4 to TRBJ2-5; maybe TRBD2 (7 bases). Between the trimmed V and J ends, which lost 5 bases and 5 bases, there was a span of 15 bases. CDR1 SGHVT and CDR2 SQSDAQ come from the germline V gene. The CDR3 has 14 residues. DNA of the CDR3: TGTGCCAGCAGCGCCCTTCGGGGGGCGGAGACCCAGTACTTC. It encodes CASSALRGAETQYF.

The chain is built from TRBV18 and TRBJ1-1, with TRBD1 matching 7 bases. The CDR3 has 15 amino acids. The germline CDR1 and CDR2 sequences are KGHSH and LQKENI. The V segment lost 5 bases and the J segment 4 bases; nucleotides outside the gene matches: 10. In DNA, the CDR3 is TGTGCCAGCTCAACCACAAGGGGGCGCGCCACTGAAGCTTTCTTT. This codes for CASSTTRGRATEAFF.

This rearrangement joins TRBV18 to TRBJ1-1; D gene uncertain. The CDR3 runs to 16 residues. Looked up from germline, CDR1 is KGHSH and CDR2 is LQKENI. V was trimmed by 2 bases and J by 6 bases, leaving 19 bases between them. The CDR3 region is CASSPTPRVVGPEAFF. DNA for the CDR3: TGTGCCAGCTCACCAACCCCGAGAGTTGTTGGACCTGAAGCTTTCTTT.

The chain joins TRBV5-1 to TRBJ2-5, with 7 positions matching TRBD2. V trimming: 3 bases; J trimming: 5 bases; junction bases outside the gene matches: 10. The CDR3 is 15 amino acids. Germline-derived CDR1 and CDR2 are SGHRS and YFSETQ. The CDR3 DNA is TGCGCCAGCAGCTGGGACGGGACTACCGAGGAGACCCAGTACTTC. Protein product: CASSWDGTTEETQYF. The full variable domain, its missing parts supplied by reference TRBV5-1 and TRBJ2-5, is KAGVTQTPRYLIKTRGQQVTLSCSPISGHRSVSWYQQTPGQGLQFLFEYFSETQRNKGNFPGRFSGRQFSNSRSEMNVSTLELGDSALYLCASSWDGTTEETQYFGPGTRLLVL.

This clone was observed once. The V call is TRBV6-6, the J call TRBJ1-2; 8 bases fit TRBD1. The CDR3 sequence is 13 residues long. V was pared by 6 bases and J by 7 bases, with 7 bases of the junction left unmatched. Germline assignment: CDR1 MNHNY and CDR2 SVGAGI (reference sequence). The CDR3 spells CASSPTGVVGYTF. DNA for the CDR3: TGTGCCAGCAGCCCGACAGGGGTTGTTGGCTACACCTTC.

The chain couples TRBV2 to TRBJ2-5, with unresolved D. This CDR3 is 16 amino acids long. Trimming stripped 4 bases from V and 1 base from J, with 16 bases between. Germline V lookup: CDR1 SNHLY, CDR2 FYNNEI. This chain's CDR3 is CASSGFGSPGQETQYF. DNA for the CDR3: TGTGCCAGCAGTGGCTTCGGGTCCCCCGGCCAAGAGACCCAGTACTTC.

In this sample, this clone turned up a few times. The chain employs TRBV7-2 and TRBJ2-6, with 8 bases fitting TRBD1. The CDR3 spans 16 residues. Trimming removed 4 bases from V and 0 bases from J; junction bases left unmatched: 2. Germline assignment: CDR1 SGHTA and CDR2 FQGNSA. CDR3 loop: CASSSGQASGANVLTF. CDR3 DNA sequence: TGTGCCAGCAGCTCGGGACAGGCCTCTGGGGCCAACGTCCTGACTTTC. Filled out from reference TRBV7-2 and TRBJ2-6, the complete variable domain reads GAGVSQSPSNKVTEKGKDVELRCDPISGHTALYWYRQSLGQGLEFLIYFQGNSAPDKSGLPSDRFSAERTGGSVSTLTIQRTQQEDSAVYLCASSSGQASGANVLTFGAGSRLTVL.

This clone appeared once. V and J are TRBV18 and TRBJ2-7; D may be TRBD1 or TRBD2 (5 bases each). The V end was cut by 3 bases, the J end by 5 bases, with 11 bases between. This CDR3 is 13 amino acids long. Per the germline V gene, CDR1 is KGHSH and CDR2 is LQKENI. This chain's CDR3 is CASSPQGDHEQYF. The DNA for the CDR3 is TGTGCCAGCTCACCGCAAGGGGACCACGAGCAGTACTTC.

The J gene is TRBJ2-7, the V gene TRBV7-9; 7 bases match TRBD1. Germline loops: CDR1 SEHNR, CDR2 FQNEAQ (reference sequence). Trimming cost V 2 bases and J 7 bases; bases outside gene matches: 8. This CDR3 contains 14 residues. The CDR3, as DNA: TGTGCCAGCAGCTTATCGGCAAACAGGGGTGAGCAGTACTTC. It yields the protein CASSLSANRGEQYF.